The next 22 T cell receptor beta chains were all read from a single sample in a study of siplizumab effects on memory and regulatory T cells. TCRdb's table, derived via immunoSEQ multiplex PCR, lists solely in-frame clones and lacks some. The table has about 100,000 clones, about 93% seen once. The sequenced sample consisted of Tregs sorted from blood. Receptor source: a human donor in good health.

The J gene is TRBJ2-7, the V gene TRBV12-5, with D perhaps given as TRBD1 or TRBD2 (6 bases each). V was pared by 0 bases and J by 7 bases, with 10 bases between. Per the germline V gene, CDR1 is LGHNT and CDR2 is FRNRAP. The CDR3 has 13 residues. The DNA for the CDR3 is TGTGCTAGTGGTTTGGTCCAAGGGGGGGAGCAGTACTTC. It codes for CASGLVQGGEQYF.

The chain carries TRBV2 and TRBJ2-1, with 12 bases aligning to TRBD2. The CDR3 length is 15 residues. V dropped 7 bases and J dropped 7; count of bases not matched to a gene: 8. The germline CDR1 and CDR2 sequences are SNHLY and FYNNEI. The CDR3 bases are TGTGCCAGCACTAGGACTAGCGGGGCGGGTAATGAGCAGTTCTTC. The encoded protein is CASTRTSGAGNEQFF.

This clone was counted a single time. The CDR3 sequence is CASSLARGRFSTEAFF. The CDR3, as DNA: TGTGCCAGCAGCTTGGCCAGAGGAAGGTTTTCCACTGAAGCTTTCTTT. The chain employs TRBV5-6 and TRBJ1-1, with no clear D. Trimming cost V 0 bases and J 4 bases, with 16 bases left between them. Germline V CDR1 and CDR2: SGHDT, YYEEEE. CDR3 length equals 16 residues.

The rearrangement links TRBV9 to TRBJ1-1, with D possibly being TRBD1 (6 bases). The CDR3 has 15 amino acids. Trimming stripped 0 bases from V and 8 bases from J, with 17 bases between. CDR1 is SGDLS, CDR2 YYNGEE, per germline. The CDR3: CASSVAPSAGTEAFF. In DNA, the CDR3 is TGTGCCAGCAGCGTAGCTCCCTCAGCCGGGACAGAAGCTTTCTTT. Using reference TRBV9 and TRBJ1-1 for the parts outside the CDR3, the full variable domain is DSGVTQTPKHLITATGQRVTLRCSPRSGDLSVYWYQQSLDQGLQFLIQYYNGEERAKGNILERFSAQQFPDLHSELNLSSLELGDSALYFCASSVAPSAGTEAFFGQGTRLTVV.

V usage is TRBV30 and J usage is TRBJ1-3; no definite D call. Trimming pared 5 bases from V and 1 base from J, leaving 3 bases between. The CDR3 has 11 amino acids. Germline CDR1 and CDR2: GTSNPN and SVGIG (reference sequence). The CDR3 region is CAWESGNTIYF. The CDR3 bases are TGTGCCTGGGAATCTGGAAACACCATATATTTT. The whole variable domain, remainder taken from reference TRBV30 and TRBJ1-3, is SQTIHQWPATLVQPVGSPLSLECTVEGTSNPNLYWYRQAAGRGLQLLFYSVGIGQISSEVPQNLSASRPQDRQFILSSKKLLLSDSGFYLCAWESGNTIYFGEGSWLTVV.

The V call is TRBV18, the J call TRBJ1-3, with D maybe TRBD1 (6 bases). This CDR3 has 15 residues. Germline CDR1 reads KGHSH; CDR2 reads LQKENI. Trimming took off 3 bases at V and 4 bases at J, with 13 bases between the two ends. The CDR3 region is CASSPGNREGNTIYF. The CDR3 nucleotides read TGTGCCAGCTCACCTGGGAACAGGGAAGGAAACACCATATATTTT.

The V call is TRBV6-6, the J call TRBJ2-7; D gene uncertain. The germline CDR1 and CDR2 sequences are MNHNY and SVGAGI (reference sequence). CDR3 length: 13 amino acids. Trimming stripped 6 bases from V and 3 bases from J, with 12 bases between. In DNA form, the CDR3 reads TGTGCCAGCAGCCCAATCTACTACTACGAGCAGTACTTC. Amino acid sequence: CASSPIYYYEQYF.

This chain links TRBV18 with TRBJ2-5; 8 positions match TRBD1. Germline loops: CDR1 KGHSH, CDR2 LQKENI. Germline trimming cut 4 bases from V and 2 bases from J; bases unmatched to any gene: 6. This CDR3 contains 15 residues. CDR3 sequence (DNA): TGTGCCAGCTCACTAGGGACAGGCGGGCAAGAGACCCAGTACTTC. Translated, it gives CASSLGTGGQETQYF.

The chain has TRBV9 and TRBJ2-7, with a possible D match to TRBD2 (7 bases). The CDR3 totals 16 residues. V was trimmed by 0 bases and J by 4 bases, leaving 17 bases between them. Germline CDR1 is SGDLS and CDR2 is YYNGEE. CDR3 sequence: CASSVGPGGRGYEQYF. The CDR3 nucleotides read TGTGCCAGCAGCGTAGGTCCCGGGGGGCGCGGATACGAGCAGTACTTC.

Concerning this clone itself: The junction departs from germline at one end; a sequencing error may be responsible. The chain links TRBV5-1 to TRBJ1-6, with 10 bases lining up with TRBD1. Germline CDR1 SGHRS, CDR2 YFSETQ. The CDR3 is 15 amino acids. Here the CDR3 DNA reads TGCGTCAGCAGCTTAGACAGGGGGCGCGGGTCACCCCTCCACTTT. This encodes CVSSLDRGRGSPLHF.

V gene TRBV7-3 combines with J gene TRBJ1-3; TRBD1 matches at 7 bases. CDR1 SGHTA and CDR2 FQGTGA come from the germline V gene. J was trimmed by 2 bases and V by 5 bases; bases with no gene match: 0. CDR3 length equals 13 residues. This chain's CDR3 is CASSQGAGNTIYF. The CDR3 nucleotides read TGTGCCAGCAGCCAGGGGGCTGGAAACACCATATATTTT.

The gene calls are TRBV5-1 and TRBJ1-2; a weak D match, TRBD1 (6 bases). This CDR3 has 16 amino acids. CDR1 and CDR2 (germline): SGHRS, YFSETQ. The ends were cut back, 4 bases at V and 9 bases at J, with 25 bases in the middle. The CDR3 DNA is TGCGCCAGCAGCATACGGACGGGGGCCCGCCGGGAGCGCTACACCTTC. Translated, it gives CASSIRTGARRERYTF.

The chain couples TRBV10-3 to TRBJ2-2; no firm D call. Germline V gives CDR1 ENHRY, CDR2 SYGVKD. The CDR3 spans 16 residues. Trimming took 3 bases from V and 4 from J, leaving 15 bases between them. The CDR3: CAISDSGPTATGELFF. The DNA for the CDR3 is TGTGCCATCAGTGACTCGGGCCCGACGGCCACCGGGGAGCTGTTTTTT.

The chain joins TRBV6-6 to TRBJ2-3; 11 nucleotides match TRBD2. V lost 6 bases to trimming and J lost 6 bases; unmatched junction nucleotides: 8. This CDR3 has 15 amino acids. The germline CDR1 and CDR2 sequences are MNHNY and SVGAGI (reference sequence). The CDR3 region is CASRILAGVGDTQYF. Written as DNA, the CDR3 is TGTGCCAGCAGGATACTAGCGGGAGTGGGGGATACGCAGTATTTT.

The chain has TRBV5-1 and TRBJ1-4; possibly TRBD1 for D (5 bases). Deletions cut 4 bases from V and 0 bases from J, with 16 bases between. The CDR3 totals 17 residues. The germline V gene encodes CDR1 SGHRS and CDR2 YFSETQ. CDR3 bases: TGCGCCAGCAGCCCCCTTTCGGGACCTGCAACTAATGAAAAACTGTTTTTT. This sequence encodes CASSPLSGPATNEKLFF.

This chain links TRBV15 with TRBJ1-6; D not certain. The V and J ends lost 1 base and 8 bases respectively, with 9 bases between them. Germline V gene sequence: CDR1 LNHNV, CDR2 YYDKDF (reference sequence). The CDR3 loop spans 14 amino acids. CDR3 region: CATSRGLRDSPLHF. CDR3 sequence (DNA): TGTGCCACCAGCAGAGGTTTAAGGGATTCACCCCTCCACTTT.

This chain connects TRBV19 to TRBJ2-7, with 8 bases identical to TRBD1. V was clipped by 8 bases and J by 6 bases; unmatched bases: 9. This CDR3 region has 13 residues. CDR1 is LNHDA, CDR2 SQIVND, per germline (reference sequence). CDR3 sequence reads: CASARDRSREQYF. CDR3 DNA sequence: TGTGCCAGTGCGCGGGACAGGAGCCGCGAGCAGTACTTC.

The rearrangement joins TRBV25-1 to TRBJ2-7, with D perhaps TRBD2 (5 bases). CDR3 length: 14 amino acids. CDR1 and CDR2 from the germline V gene are MGHDK and SYGVNS. The V and J ends lost 9 bases and 1 base respectively, with 16 bases between them. CDR3 amino acids: CASSPEGVSYEQYF. The CDR3 bases are TGTGCCAGTAGCCCAGAGGGAGTATCCTACGAGCAGTACTTC.

The chain links TRBV5-1 to TRBJ1-1; no clear D. The germline V and J ends were trimmed by 2 bases and 8 bases, with 19 bases remaining between them. The CDR3 contains 15 residues. CDR1 and CDR2 (germline): SGHRS, YFSETQ. The DNA for the CDR3 is TGCGCCAGCAGCTTCGGGTCCCGGACCGCCGGAGAAGCTTTCTTT. Protein sequence: CASSFGSRTAGEAFF.

The CDR3 region is CASRDLVNEQFF. CDR3 in DNA: TGTGCCAGCAGGGACCTAGTAAATGAGCAGTTCTTC. The rearrangement links TRBV19 to TRBJ2-1; TRBD1 or TRBD2 may be the D gene (5 bases each). The CDR3 covers 12 residues. Germline V gives CDR1 LNHDA, CDR2 SQIVND (reference sequence). V gave up 9 bases and J gave up 7 bases, with 13 bases separating them.

This clone was seen a handful of times. The V and J genes are TRBV30 and TRBJ2-7; D remains unclear. V gave up 3 bases and J gave up 2 bases, with 8 bases separating them. Germline CDR1 GTSNPN, CDR2 SVGIG (reference sequence). This CDR3 spans 12 amino acids. The CDR3 is CAWRPTAYEQYF. CDR3 nucleotides: TGTGCCTGGAGGCCCACGGCCTACGAGCAGTACTTC.

The chain employs TRBV5-1 and TRBJ2-7; the D gene could be TRBD1 or TRBD2 (5 bases each). Germline V CDR1 and CDR2: SGHRS, YFSETQ. The CDR3 sequence is 14 residues long. V was shortened by 8 bases and J by 2 bases, with 17 bases between the two germline ends. The CDR3 here is CASRSHQGAYEQYF. CDR3 in DNA: TGCGCCAGTCGATCCCACCAGGGAGCCTACGAGCAGTACTTC.